This T cell receptor beta chain derives from a study of human T cells and chemical hapten exposure. Germline V gene lookup returns CDR1 SGHRS and CDR2 YFSETQ. The CDR3 loop spans 16 amino acids. V dropped 3 bases and J dropped 0 bases, with 16 bases sitting between them. Time point reported: pre-sensitization, week 0. Treatment reported: therapeutic diphenylcyclopropenone sensitization with weekly scalp DPC. It was unfractionated whole blood from which total RNA was extracted. This clonotype was observed many times. MiXCR, applied by TCRdb to the RACE reads, yields one record per CDR3 protein. In the table there are roughly 38,000 distinct CDR3 sequences, approximately 12% of which are singletons.

Sequences were derived from whole blood, sampled in connection with sensitization to the hapten diphenylcyclopropenone (DPC). V and J are TRBV5-1 and TRBJ2-7; D not resolved. This sequence was found in a woman in her thirties or forties with alopecia areata. Some clones in this sample may be carry-over from other donors' samples. The CDR3 DNA sequence: TGCGCCAGCAGCTCCGAGCCAGAACTGAGCTCCTACGAGCAGTACTTC. Protein product: CASSSEPELSSYEQYF.